Listed below are T cell receptor beta chains from one sample, sequenced in a study of memory CD4+ T cells and cytomegalovirus serostatus. Profiling relied on immunoSEQ multiplex PCR, and the TCRdb table lists in-frame clones only, not all of them. The sample has some 58,000 clones, roughly three quarters seen once. The sequenced sample was memory CD4+ T cells from blood. The receptors come from an adult in good health and CMV-seronegative. CDR3s include the opening cysteine and the closing phenylalanine or tryptophan. Fields, in order: V gene, J gene, D gene, clone size, CDR3 protein, CDR3 DNA. The D gene is left open where the match is weak. Not all rows give a size; the values are once, few, many and, for expanded clones, a class.

>TRBV10-3|TRBJ1-1|-|few
CAITDSNTEAFF
TGTGCCATCACAGACAGCAATACTGAAGCTTTCTTT
>TRBV28|TRBJ1-4|TRBD1|-
CASSPGQANEKLFF
TGTGCCAGCAGTCCCGGACAGGCTAATGAAAAACTGTTTTTT
>TRBV4-3|TRBJ2-1|TRBD2|-
CASSPSGSTYNEQFF
TGCGCCAGCAGCCCAAGCGGGAGTACCTACAATGAGCAGTTCTTC
>TRBV27|TRBJ1-2|-|-
CASSLKGVSNYGYTF
TGTGCCAGCAGTCTAAAAGGAGTCTCTAACTATGGCTACACCTTC
>TRBV4-3|TRBJ1-2|TRBD1|-
CASSQLYSGTGENYGYTF
TGCGCCAGCAGCCAACTTTACTCCGGGACAGGGGAAAACTATGGCTACACCTTC
>TRBV4-2|TRBJ2-5|-|-
CASSQVGHVETQYF
TGTGCCAGCAGCCAAGTAGGTCATGTAGAGACCCAGTACTTC
>TRBV30|TRBJ1-3|-|-
CAWTPMGNTIYF
TGTGCCTGGACTCCAATGGGAAACACCATATATTTT
>TRBV5-4|TRBJ1-1|-|-
CASSLDVGTSSF
TGTGCCAGCAGCTTGGATGTGGGCACCAGCAGTTTT
>TRBV7-3|TRBJ2-3|TRBD2|-
CASSLGTSFADTQYF
TGTGCCAGCAGCCTCGGGACTAGCTTTGCAGATACGCAGTATTTT
>TRBV7-9|TRBJ2-2|TRBD2|-
CASSSLAGGPGELFF
TGTGCCAGCAGCTCCCTAGCGGGAGGACCCGGGGAGCTGTTTTTT
>TRBV11-2|TRBJ1-4|-|once
CASSSQVLNEKLFF
TGTGCCAGCAGCTCCCAGGTTTTAAATGAAAAACTGTTTTTT
>TRBV28|TRBJ1-1|-|once
CASSGAQGEAFF
TGTGCCAGCAGTGGGGCCCAGGGGGAAGCTTTCTTT
>TRBV5-1|TRBJ1-3|TRBD1|-
CASSDPQGTGNTIYF
TGCGCCAGCAGCGATCCACAGGGGACTGGAAACACCATATATTTT
>TRBV7-8|TRBJ1-4|TRBD1|-
CASSLGQGAKSNEKLFF
TGTGCCAGCAGCTTGGGTCAGGGGGCGAAAAGCAATGAAAAACTGTTTTTT
>TRBV30|TRBJ2-2|-|-
CAWSLGGTYTGELFF
TGTGCCTGGAGTCTGGGAGGTACATACACCGGGGAGCTGTTTTTT
>TRBV5-1|TRBJ2-7|-|once
CASRGGTDYEQYF
TGCGCCAGCCGAGGGGGTACGGACTACGAGCAGTACTTC
>TRBV15|TRBJ1-2|-|-
CATSRDSPGTLYGYTF
TGTGCCACCAGCAGAGATTCGCCGGGGACCCTCTATGGCTACACCTTC
>TRBV11-2|TRBJ1-2|-|-
CASSLGFPGNPGTF
TGTGCCAGCAGCTTAGGGTTCCCAGGGAATCCTGGAACCTTC
>TRBV5-6|TRBJ1-1|-|-
CASSLSAGAGEAFF
TGTGCCAGCAGCTTGTCGGCAGGGGCCGGCGAAGCTTTCTTT
>TRBV11-2|TRBJ2-1|-|-
CASSLDRWAQQFF
TGTGCCAGCAGCTTAGATCGGTGGGCCCAGCAGTTCTTC
>TRBV5-5|TRBJ2-5|-|-
CASSSQLGGETQYF
TGTGCCAGCAGCTCCCAACTTGGAGGGGAGACCCAGTACTTC
>TRBV6-5|TRBJ2-7|-|-
CASSLRQAYEQYF
TGTGCCAGCAGTCTTCGACAGGCCTACGAGCAGTACTTC
>TRBV5-6|TRBJ2-3|-|-
CASSKRGGNTQYF
TGTGCCAGCAGCAAGCGAGGGGGAAATACGCAGTATTTT
>TRBV2|TRBJ2-6|-|-
CASSGANVLTF
TGTGCCAGCAGCGGGGCCAACGTCCTGACTTTC
>TRBV2|TRBJ1-6|TRBD1|-
CASSGEGQGLPLHF
TGTGCCAGCAGTGGGGAGGGACAGGGGTTACCCCTCCACTTT
>TRBV2|TRBJ1-5|-|few
CASSGGIYQPQHF
TGTGCCAGCAGTGGAGGGATATATCAGCCCCAGCATTTT
>TRBV2|TRBJ1-5|TRBD1|-
CASSEIGGEVGQPQHF
TGTGCCAGCAGTGAAATAGGGGGCGAGGTCGGACAGCCCCAGCATTTT
>TRBV28|TRBJ2-1|-|once
CASSLGWAGNYNEQFF
TGTGCCAGCAGTCTAGGGTGGGCCGGCAATTACAATGAGCAGTTCTTC
>TRBV30|TRBJ1-2|TRBD1|-
CAWSLPGQGFGYTF
TGTGCCTGGAGTCTGCCGGGACAGGGATTCGGCTACACCTTC
>TRBV2|TRBJ2-5|-|-
CASSSGPIQETQYF
TGTGCCAGCAGTTCAGGGCCGATCCAAGAGACCCAGTACTTC
>TRBV5-6|TRBJ1-1|-|-
CASSSFGNTEAFF
TGTGCCAGCAGCTCGTTCGGGAACACTGAAGCTTTCTTT
>TRBV9|TRBJ2-7|-|-
CASSVDNSYEQYF
TGTGCCAGCAGCGTAGACAACTCCTACGAGCAGTACTTC
>TRBV29-1|TRBJ2-7|-|-
CSVETWEGGEQYF
TGCAGCGTTGAGACTTGGGAGGGGGGAGAGCAGTACTTC
>TRBV5-1|TRBJ2-5|-|-
CASTRGTSQETQYF
TGCGCCAGCACCAGGGGCACATCTCAAGAGACCCAGTACTTC
>TRBV7-2|TRBJ2-7|TRBD1|-
CASSPRQGATYEQYF
TGTGCCAGCAGCCCTCGACAGGGAGCAACCTACGAGCAGTACTTC
>TRBV18|TRBJ2-7|TRBD1|once
CASSTGTDYEQYF
TGTGCCAGCTCAACCGGGACAGACTACGAGCAGTACTTC
>TRBV18|TRBJ1-1|-|-
CASSPRGAAEAFF
TGTGCCAGCTCACCGAGGGGGGCAGCTGAAGCTTTCTTT
>TRBV6-4|TRBJ2-7|TRBD2|-
CASSATSGNEQYF
TGTGCCAGCAGCGCGACTAGCGGGAACGAGCAGTACTTC
>TRBV7-9|TRBJ1-4|TRBD1|few
CASSSPSPGQGSEKLFF
TGTGCCAGCAGCTCGCCCTCCCCAGGACAGGGGAGTGAAAAACTGTTTTTT
>TRBV5-1|TRBJ1-1|-|once
CASSLPGNTEAFF
TGCGCCAGCAGCTTGCCAGGGAACACTGAAGCTTTCTTT
>TRBV28|TRBJ1-2|TRBD1|-
CASRTPGQGGLGYTF
TGTGCCAGCAGAACGCCGGGACAGGGTGGTTTAGGCTACACCTTC
>TRBV9|TRBJ2-2|-|-
CASSVAPTGELFF
TGTGCCAGCAGCGTAGCCCCCACCGGGGAGCTGTTTTTT
>TRBV19|TRBJ1-5|TRBD1|-
CASSIRRTGDMWGNQPQHF
TGTGCCAGTAGTATACGTCGGACAGGGGACATGTGGGGCAATCAGCCCCAGCATTTT
>TRBV5-4|TRBJ2-4|TRBD2|-
CASSGGLAGEVKYF
TGTGCCAGCAGCGGCGGACTAGCGGGAGAAGTAAAGTACTTC
>TRBV9|TRBJ2-3|-|few
CASSAFEGRADTQYF
TGTGCCAGCAGCGCGTTCGAGGGGCGGGCAGATACGCAGTATTTT
>TRBV30|TRBJ1-3|TRBD1|-
CAWSEKGAISGNTIYF
TGTGCCTGGAGTGAAAAGGGGGCGATCTCTGGAAACACCATATATTTT
>TRBV28|TRBJ2-7|TRBD1|-
CASSPRTGKYF
TGTGCCAGCAGTCCTCGGACAGGGAAGTACTTC
>TRBV5-1|TRBJ2-1|TRBD1|-
CASSSGQGVTYNEQFF
TGCGCCAGCAGCTCGGGACAGGGGGTGACCTACAATGAGCAGTTCTTC
>TRBV7-7|TRBJ2-5|-|few
CASSLVSVGETQYF
TGTGCTAGCAGCTTAGTCAGCGTAGGTGAGACCCAGTACTTC
>TRBV18|TRBJ2-7|TRBD2|-
CASSPPGLAGSSAYEQYF
TGTGCCAGCTCACCGCCGGGACTAGCGGGATCGTCGGCCTACGAGCAGTACTTC
>TRBV4-2|TRBJ1-2|-|-
CASRLDPTSLSYGYTF
TGTGCCAGCAGACTTGACCCTACAAGCCTTAGCTATGGCTACACCTTC
>TRBV28|TRBJ2-7|TRBD2|-
CASSLGTSGRNEQYF
TGTGCCAGCAGTTTGGGGACTAGCGGGAGAAACGAGCAGTACTTC
>TRBV5-1|TRBJ1-4|-|-
CASSLAVGAGEKLFF
TGCGCCAGCAGCTTGGCCGTCGGGGCGGGGGAAAAACTGTTTTTT
>TRBV27|TRBJ2-2|TRBD1|-
CASSFRTGGGGELFF
TGTGCCAGCAGTTTCCGAACAGGGGGCGGCGGGGAGCTGTTTTTT
>TRBV9|TRBJ1-3|TRBD1|few
CASSGTGFGNTIYF
TGTGCCAGCAGCGGGACAGGGTTCGGAAACACCATATATTTT
>TRBV10-1|TRBJ1-2|-|-
CASSENRRYGYTF
TGCGCCAGCAGTGAGAACAGAAGATATGGCTACACCTTC
>TRBV2|TRBJ1-2|-|-
CASSGETPSRGYTF
TGTGCCAGCAGTGGAGAGACACCGTCTAGGGGCTACACCTTC